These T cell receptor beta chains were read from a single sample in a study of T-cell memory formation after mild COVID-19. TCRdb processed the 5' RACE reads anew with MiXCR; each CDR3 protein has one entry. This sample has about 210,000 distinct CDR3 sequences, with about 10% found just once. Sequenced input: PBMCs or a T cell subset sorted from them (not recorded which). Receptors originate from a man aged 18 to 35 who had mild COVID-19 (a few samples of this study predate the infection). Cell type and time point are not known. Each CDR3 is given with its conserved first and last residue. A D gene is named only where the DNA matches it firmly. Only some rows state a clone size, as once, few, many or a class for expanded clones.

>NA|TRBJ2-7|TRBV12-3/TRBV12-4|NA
TGTGCCAGCAGCTTAGATACCGTCTACGAGCAGTACTTC
CASSLDTVYEQYF
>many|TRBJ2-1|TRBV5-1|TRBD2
TGCGCCAGCAGCTTATACGGGGGGATCAATGAGCAGTTCTTC
CASSLYGGINEQFF
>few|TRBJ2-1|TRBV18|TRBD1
TGTGCCAGCTCACGGACAGGGAGGAATGAGCAGTTCTTC
CASSRTGRNEQFF
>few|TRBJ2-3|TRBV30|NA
TGTGCCTGGGGACTGGGAGATACGCAGTATTTT
CAWGLGDTQYF
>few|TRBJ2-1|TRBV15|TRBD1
TGTGCCACCAGCAGGGGACAGTCCCTCTCCTACAATGAGCAGTTCTTC
CATSRGQSLSYNEQFF
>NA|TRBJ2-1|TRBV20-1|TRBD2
TGCAGTGCTAGGGATCCTAGCGGGGGGAACAACAATGAGCAGTTCTTC
CSARDPSGGNNNEQFF
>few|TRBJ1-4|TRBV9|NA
TGTGCCAGCAGCGCCCAAGCATCGGGAACTAATGAAAAACTGTTTTTT
CASSAQASGTNEKLFF
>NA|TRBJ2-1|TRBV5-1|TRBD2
TGCGCCAGCGGCCCTAGCGGGGTAGATGAGCAGTTCTTC
CASGPSGVDEQFF
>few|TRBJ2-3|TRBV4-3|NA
TGCGCCAGCAGCCATCTGGCAGGGGGGAGCACAGATACGCAGTATTTT
CASSHLAGGSTDTQYF
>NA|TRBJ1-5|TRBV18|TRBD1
TGTGCCAGCTCACAGACAGGGAGAAATCAGCCCCAGCATTTT
CASSQTGRNQPQHF
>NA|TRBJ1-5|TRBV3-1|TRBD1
TGTGCCAGCAGCCAGGCTCAGGGGGCAGGCCAGCCCCAGCATTTT
CASSQAQGAGQPQHF
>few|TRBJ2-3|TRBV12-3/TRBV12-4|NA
TGTGCCAGCAGTTTAACAGGGAACCCAGATACGCAGTATTTT
CASSLTGNPDTQYF
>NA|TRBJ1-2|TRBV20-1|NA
TGCAGTGCTAGATCCCCCCAAACCTCCTATGGCTACACCTTC
CSARSPQTSYGYTF
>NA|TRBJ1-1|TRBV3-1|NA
TGTGCCAGCAGCCACAGGGGCGGCACTGAAGCTTTCTTT
CASSHRGGTEAFF
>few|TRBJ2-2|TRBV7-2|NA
TGTGCCAGCAGCCGCCCCCGGTACACCGGGGAGCTGTTTTTT
CASSRPRYTGELFF
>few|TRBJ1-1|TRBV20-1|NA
TGCAGTGCTGGAGGACAGCTGAACACTGAAGCTTTCTTT
CSAGGQLNTEAFF
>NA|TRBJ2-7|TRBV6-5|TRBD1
TGTGCCAGCAGTTCGAAGGGGACAGGGCGGTACGAGCAGTACTTC
CASSSKGTGRYEQYF
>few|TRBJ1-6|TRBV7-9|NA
TGTGCCAGCACCCCTCCGGGTTTACAGTCACCCCTCCACTTT
CASTPPGLQSPLHF
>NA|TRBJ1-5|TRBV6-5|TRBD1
TGTGCCAGCAGTCCCGGGACAGGGACCCTTAGCAATCAGCCCCAGCATTTT
CASSPGTGTLSNQPQHF
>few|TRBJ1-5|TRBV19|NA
TGTGCCAGTAGTCCGCCCGGGGGGGCCCAGCATTTT
CASSPPGGAQHF
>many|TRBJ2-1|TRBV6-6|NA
TGTGCCAGCAGCCCGGGCGGGCCTTACAATGAGCAGTTCTTC
CASSPGGPYNEQFF
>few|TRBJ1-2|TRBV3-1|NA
TGTGCCAGCAGCCAAGCGTCTGGCTACACCTTC
CASSQASGYTF
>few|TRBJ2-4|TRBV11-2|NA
TGTGCCAGCAGCTTTGGAAACATTCAGTACTTC
CASSFGNIQYF
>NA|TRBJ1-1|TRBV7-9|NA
TGTGCCAGCAGCTTAGAGGCCCCACAAGCTTTCTTT
CASSLEAPQAFF
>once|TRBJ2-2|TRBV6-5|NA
TGTGCCAGCCGCCAGGGATTTAACACCGGGGAGCTGTTTTTT
CASRQGFNTGELFF
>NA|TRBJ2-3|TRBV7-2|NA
TGTGCCAGCAGCTTATTTAGGAGTACGCAGTATTTT
CASSLFRSTQYF
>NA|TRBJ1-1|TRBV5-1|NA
TGCGCCAGCAGCCGACAAGGGACCACTGAAGCTTTCTTT
CASSRQGTTEAFF
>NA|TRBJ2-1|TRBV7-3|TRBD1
TGTGCCAGCAGCCCTTGGACAGGGGGCAATGAGCAGTTCTTC
CASSPWTGGNEQFF
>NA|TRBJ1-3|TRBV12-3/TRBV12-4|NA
TGTGCCAGCAGTTTATCTAGAGGGGGAAACACCATATATTTT
CASSLSRGGNTIYF
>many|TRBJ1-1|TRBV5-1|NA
TGCGCCAGCACCCTTGGCACTGTATTAAGCACTGAAGCTTTCTTT
CASTLGTVLSTEAFF
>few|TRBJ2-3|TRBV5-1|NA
TGCGCCAGCAGCTCTCTTGGGAGCACAGATACGCAGTATTTT
CASSSLGSTDTQYF
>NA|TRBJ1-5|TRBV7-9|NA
TGTGCCAGCAGCTTAGGACCACGACGCGGTAGCAATCAGCCCCAGCATTTT
CASSLGPRRGSNQPQHF
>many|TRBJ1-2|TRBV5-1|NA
TGCGCCAGCAGCTTCGGGGAAACCCCTGGCTACACCTTC
CASSFGETPGYTF
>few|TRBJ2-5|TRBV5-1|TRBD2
TGCGCCAGCAGCTGGGGACTAACTCAAGAGACCCAGTACTTC
CASSWGLTQETQYF
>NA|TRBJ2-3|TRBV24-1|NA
TGTGCCACCAGTGATCGGACTCGCACAGATACGCAGTATTTT
CATSDRTRTDTQYF
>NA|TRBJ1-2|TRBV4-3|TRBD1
TGCGCCAGCAGCGGGCCGGGACAGCCCAACTATGGCTACACCTTC
CASSGPGQPNYGYTF
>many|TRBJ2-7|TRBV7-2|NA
TGTGCCAGCAGCTTATTCCGACGGGGCGAGCAGTACTTC
CASSLFRRGEQYF
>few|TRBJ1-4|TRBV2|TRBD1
TGTGCCAGCGGATCGACAGGGGGTAATGAAAAACTGTTTTTT
CASGSTGGNEKLFF
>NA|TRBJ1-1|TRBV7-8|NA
TGTGCCAGCAGCTCGGGCCCCGGACGGACAAGCAGTGAAGCTTTCTTT
CASSSGPGRTSSEAFF
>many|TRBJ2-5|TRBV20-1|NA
TGCAGTGCCACGACGGTGGCGGGGATAGAGACCCAGTACTTC
CSATTVAGIETQYF
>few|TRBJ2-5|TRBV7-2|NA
TGTGCCAGCAGCTTATTTATGAGCGTCGAGGGGGAGACCCAGTACTTC
CASSLFMSVEGETQYF
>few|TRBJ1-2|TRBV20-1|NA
TGCAGTGCTGGGGTTTTGGGGGGAAACTATGGCTACACCTTC
CSAGVLGGNYGYTF
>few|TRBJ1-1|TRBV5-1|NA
TGCGCCAGCAGTCGCACGTGGGGGGCGCCGGGAGGCACTGAAGCTTTCTTT
CASSRTWGAPGGTEAFF
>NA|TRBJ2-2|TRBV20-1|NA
TGCAGTGCTAGAGATCCGGGGGGCGGCGGGGAGCTGTTTTTT
CSARDPGGGGELFF
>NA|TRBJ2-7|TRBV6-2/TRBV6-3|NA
TGTGCCAGCCGGTTGGGGCTGTACTACGAGCAGTACTTC
CASRLGLYYEQYF
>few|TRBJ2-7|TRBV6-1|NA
TGTGCCAGCAGATTCCAGCTCTACGAGCAGTACTTC
CASRFQLYEQYF
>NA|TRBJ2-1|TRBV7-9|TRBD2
TGTGCCAGCAGTCTTACTAGCGGTGAGCAGTTCTTC
CASSLTSGEQFF
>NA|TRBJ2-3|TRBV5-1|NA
TGCGCCAGCAGCCCGCTATTCACAGATACGCAGTATTTT
CASSPLFTDTQYF
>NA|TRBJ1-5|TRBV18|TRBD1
TGTGCCAGCTCACCGGGACAGGGGTACAATCAGCCCCAGCATTTT
CASSPGQGYNQPQHF
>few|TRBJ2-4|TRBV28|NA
TGTGCCAGCAGAACTTCGAAGATGGGCATTCAGTACTTC
CASRTSKMGIQYF
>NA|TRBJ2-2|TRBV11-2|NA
TGTGCCAGCAGCTTAGAGTTCGGACCCGGGGAGCTGTTTTTT
CASSLEFGPGELFF
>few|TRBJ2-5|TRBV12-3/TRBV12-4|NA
TGTGCCAGCAGTATCAGCGGGACCCAGTACTTC
CASSISGTQYF
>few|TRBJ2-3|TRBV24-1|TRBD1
TGTGCCACCAGTTTCGGACAGGGGAGGACAGATACGCAGTATTTT
CATSFGQGRTDTQYF
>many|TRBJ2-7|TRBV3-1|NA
TGTGCCAGCAGCCAAGATCCCCCCGGTGGGGACTACGAGCAGTACTTC
CASSQDPPGGDYEQYF
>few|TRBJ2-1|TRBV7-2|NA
TGTGCCACCGCCGGGCAGGCCGTTAATGAGCAGTTCTTC
CATAGQAVNEQFF